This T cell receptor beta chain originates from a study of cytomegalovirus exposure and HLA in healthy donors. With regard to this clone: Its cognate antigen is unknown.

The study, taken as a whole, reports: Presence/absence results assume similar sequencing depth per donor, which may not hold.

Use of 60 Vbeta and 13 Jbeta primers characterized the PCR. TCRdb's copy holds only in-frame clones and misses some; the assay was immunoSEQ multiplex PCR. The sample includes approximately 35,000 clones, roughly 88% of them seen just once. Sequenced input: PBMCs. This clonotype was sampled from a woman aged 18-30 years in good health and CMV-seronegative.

CDR3 in amino acids: CAISELAGEDYGYTF. CDR3 nucleotide sequence: TGTGCCATCAGTGAGTTGGCGGGGGAGGACTATGGCTACACCTTC. The V gene is TRBV10-3, the J gene TRBJ1-2; TRBD1 might be the D (5 bases). V was cut by 1 base and J by 3 bases, with 12 bases left in between. From germline, CDR1 is ENHRY and CDR2 SYGVKD. There are 15 residues in the CDR3.